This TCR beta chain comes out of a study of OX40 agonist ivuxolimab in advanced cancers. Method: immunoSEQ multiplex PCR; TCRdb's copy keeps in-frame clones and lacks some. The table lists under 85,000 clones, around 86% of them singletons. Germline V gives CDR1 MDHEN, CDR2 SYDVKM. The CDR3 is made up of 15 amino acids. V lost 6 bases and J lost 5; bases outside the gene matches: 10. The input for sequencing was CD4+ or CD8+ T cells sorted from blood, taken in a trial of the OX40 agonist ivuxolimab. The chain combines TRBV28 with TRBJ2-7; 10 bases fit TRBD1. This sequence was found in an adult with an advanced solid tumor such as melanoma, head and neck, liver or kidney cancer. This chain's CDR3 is CASSTYRDRGNEQYF. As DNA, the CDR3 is TGTGCCAGCAGCACCTACCGGGACAGGGGCAACGAGCAGTACTTC.